A selection of T cell receptor beta chains follows, all from one sample in a study of patients and donors after allogeneic stem cell transplantation. In TCRdb, the RT-PCR reads were re-called with MiXCR into one record per CDR3 protein. The sample has about a million distinct CDR3 sequences, 15% to 20% seen once; the top ten hold 5% to 6.5%. The specimen was blood, either unsorted or a sorted T cell fraction (not recorded which). Receptor source: a human donor who was either an allogeneic HSCT recipient or a stem cell or donor lymphocyte infusion donor (not recorded which). It is not recorded whose cells these are; they may come from a transplant donor. Both conserved end residues are part of each CDR3. The D gene is left open where the match is weak. Clone size, where shown, is once, few, many, or a class for clones that have expanded.

few TRBJ2-7 TRBV21-1 - TGTGCCAGCAGCGCGCGGGGATCCTACGAGCAGTACTTC CASSARGSYEQYF
few TRBJ2-7 TRBV6-1 - TGTGCCAGCGTATTTTGGGGGGGGCGAACCTACGAGCAGTACTTC CASVFWGGRTYEQYF
few TRBJ2-5 TRBV7-3 - TGTGCCAGCAGCCGCAAGAGGGAAGAGACCCAGTACTTC CASSRKREETQYF
few TRBJ2-7 TRBV20-1 - TGCAGTGCTAGGTCCGGGACGGCGGGACTCCACGAGCAGTACTTC CSARSGTAGLHEQYF
- TRBJ2-7 TRBV7-2 - TGTGCCAGCAGCTCGGGACCGCGAAAGACCTACGAGCAGTACTTC CASSSGPRKTYEQYF
few TRBJ2-1 TRBV3-1 TRBD2 TGTGCCAGCAGCCAAGTACTAGCGGGTAACAATGAGCAGTTCTTC CASSQVLAGNNEQFF
few TRBJ1-1 TRBV27 TRBD1 TGTGCCAGCAGTTCGGGACAGGTGAAAGCTGAAGCTTTCTTT CASSSGQVKAEAFF
few TRBJ1-1 TRBV20-1 TRBD1 TGCAGTGCTACACCTTACAACAGGGGGCAAGGAGGCACTGAAGCTTTCTTT CSATPYNRGQGGTEAFF
many TRBJ1-1 TRBV12-5 - TGTGCTAGTGGTTTGTCGAACACTGAAGCTTTCTTT CASGLSNTEAFF
many TRBJ2-6 TRBV28 - TGTGCCAGCAGACCTACAGTGGGAGGGGCCAACGTCCTGACTTTC CASRPTVGGANVLTF
many TRBJ2-7 TRBV12-3/TRBV12-4 - TGTGCCAGCAGTTTAGGGTTGTCAGCCATCTACGAGCAGTACTTC CASSLGLSAIYEQYF
- TRBJ2-1 TRBV6-1 - TGTGCCAGCAATACGGGCCACGTCTACAATGAGCAGTTCTTC CASNTGHVYNEQFF
- TRBJ2-6 TRBV18 TRBD1 TGTGCCACCCGACAGACAGGGGGCAGTGGGGCCAACGTCCTGACTTTC CATRQTGGSGANVLTF
few TRBJ2-7 TRBV19 - TGTGCCAGTAGTCCAGGGCAGGGGCCCTCCTACGAGCAGTACTTC CASSPGQGPSYEQYF
few TRBJ2-1 TRBV12-3/TRBV12-4 TRBD2 TGTGCCAGCAGTCCATCAGCGGGGAGCTCCTACAATGAGCAGTTCTTC CASSPSAGSSYNEQFF
- TRBJ1-1 TRBV29-1 TRBD1 TGCAGCGTAGAAAGACAGGGGATGAACACTGAAGCTTTCTTT CSVERQGMNTEAFF
few TRBJ1-1 TRBV29-1 - TGCAGCGTTGAATTACGTAGATTGGACACTGAAGCTTTCTTT CSVELRRLDTEAFF
many TRBJ1-1 TRBV5-1 - TGCGCCAGCAGCCTCTCGGCGGACACTGAAGCTTTCTTT CASSLSADTEAFF
few TRBJ1-5 TRBV5-1 - TGCGCCAGCAGCTTGCAGGGGCCGGATAGCAATCAGCCCCAGCATTTT CASSLQGPDSNQPQHF
few TRBJ2-3 TRBV7-7 - TGTGCTAGCAGCTTCGGAGGACTTGGAGATACGCAGTATTTT CASSFGGLGDTQYF
- TRBJ2-1 TRBV28 TRBD2 TGTGCCAGCAGAGTAAATTCGGGACTAGCGGGAATGTACAATGAGCAGTTCTTC CASRVNSGLAGMYNEQFF
few TRBJ2-7 TRBV6-5 - TGTGCCAGCAGTTACTCGGGTTTGGGCCAGGGGAAACTCTACGAGCAGTACTTC CASSYSGLGQGKLYEQYF
- TRBJ2-7 TRBV28 TRBD2 TGTGCCAGCAGTTCCCCCGGGACTAGCGGGAGCTCCTACGAGCAGTACTTC CASSSPGTSGSSYEQYF
- TRBJ1-4 TRBV12-3/TRBV12-4 - TGTGCCAGCAGTTTAGGTACGGGAACAACTAATGAAAAACTGTTTTTT CASSLGTGTTNEKLFF
many TRBJ2-2 TRBV5-1 - TGTGCCAGCAGTTCTACCAACACCGGGGAGCTGTTTTTT CASSSTNTGELFF
- TRBJ2-3 TRBV4-2 TRBD2 TGTGCCAGCAGCCCGGGAGCGGGGGCCACAGATACGCAGTATTTT CASSPGAGATDTQYF
- TRBJ1-5 TRBV20-1 TRBD1 TGCAGTGCTCAAACAGGGGATCAGCCCCAGCATTTT CSAQTGDQPQHF
- TRBJ1-4 TRBV20-1 - TGCAGTGCTATTGCTGATACTACTAATGAAAAACTGTTTTTT CSAIADTTNEKLFF
- TRBJ2-5 TRBV7-9 - TGTGCCACCCGGGGACCGTACCAAGAGACCCAGTACTTC CATRGPYQETQYF
few TRBJ2-3 TRBV10-3 - TGTGCCATCAGTGACGCCGACGGTGGGGAGACAGATACGCAGTATTTT CAISDADGGETDTQYF
- TRBJ1-2 TRBV20-1 TRBD1 TGCAGTGCTTCCGGGACAGCTAACTATGGCTACACCTTC CSASGTANYGYTF
few TRBJ1-6 TRBV20-1 - TGCAGTGCTAGAACGTCAGGGCCCCTGGGGAATTCACCCCTCCACTTT CSARTSGPLGNSPLHF
- TRBJ2-1 TRBV3-1 - TGTGCCAGCAGCCCCGAACCGGGACGGTTGGACAATGTTGAGCAGTTCTTC CASSPEPGRLDNVEQFF
few TRBJ2-7 TRBV27 - TGTGCCAGCAGTCCCGGACGACAAACCTACGAGCAGTACTTC CASSPGRQTYEQYF
- TRBJ2-1 TRBV15 - TGTGCCACCAGCAGAGCAGCTAGGAATGAGCAGTTCTTC CATSRAARNEQFF
- TRBJ1-5 TRBV5-6 - TGTGCCAGCAGCTTGGGGCGGGGATATGGCCAGCCCCAGCATTTT CASSLGRGYGQPQHF
- TRBJ1-4 TRBV10-3 TRBD1 TGTGCCATCAGTGTGTCCAGGGGGTCTAATGAAAAACTGTTTTTT CAISVSRGSNEKLFF
few TRBJ1-5 TRBV6-1 TRBD1 TGTGCCAGCAGGATGGACAGGGGGAATAATCAGCCCCAGCATTTT CASRMDRGNNQPQHF
few TRBJ1-5 TRBV6-1 - TGTGCCAGCGCCAAGGGGGGAAATCAGCCCCAGCATTTT CASAKGGNQPQHF
many TRBJ1-4 TRBV20-1 TRBD1 TGCAGTGCTAGACGGGACAGCTCTCTTAATGAAAAACTGTTTTTT CSARRDSSLNEKLFF
- TRBJ2-1 TRBV24-1 - TGTGCCACCAGTGATTACTACAGGGTTAATGAGCAGTTCTTC CATSDYYRVNEQFF
- TRBJ2-7 TRBV6-1 - TGTGCCAGCACGGCGGGGCGCACCTACGAGCAGTACTTC CASTAGRTYEQYF